This T cell receptor (beta chain) was sequenced for a study of control samples from healthy donors and cancer patients. Clones were read by immunoSEQ multiplex PCR, and TCRdb kept only the in-frame ones, dropping some. The sample holds about 410,000 clones, over 75% seen once. This CDR3 has 16 residues. J lost 1 base, V lost 3 bases, and 6 bases had no gene match. Per the germline V gene, CDR1 is SGHDT and CDR2 is YYEEEE. Sequencing input: PBMCs. This TCR was recovered from a man in his forties or fifties with head and neck cancer. The rearrangement links TRBV5-6 to TRBJ2-3, with TRBD1 matching over 9 bases. CDR3 nucleotides: TGTGCCAGCAGCTACACCTGGACAGGGGGCACAGATACGCAGTATTTT. Amino acid sequence: CASSYTWTGGTDTQYF.